This TCR beta chain was documented in a study of human T cells and chemical hapten exposure. Germline V gene sequence: CDR1 SGHRS, CDR2 YFSETQ. The ends were cut back, 7 bases at V and 4 bases at J, with 16 bases in the middle. CDR3 length: 14 amino acids. TCRdb re-analysed the RACE reads in MiXCR, keeping a single row per CDR3 protein. This sample has under 300,000 distinct CDR3 sequences, with approximately 8.6% found just once. The time point denotes: pre-sensitization, week 0. Documented treatment: therapeutic diphenylcyclopropenone sensitization with weekly scalp DPC. Sequencing was performed on whole blood, taken in connection with sensitization to the hapten diphenylcyclopropenone (DPC). The chain is built from TRBV5-1 and TRBJ2-3, with a possible D match to TRBD1 (8 bases). The origin of this receptor is a woman in her thirties or forties with alopecia areata. Some clones in this sample may be carry-over from other donors' samples. The DNA of the CDR3 is TGCGCCAGCGGACTAGGACAGGGTGCAGATACGCAGTATTTT. It encodes CASGLGQGADTQYF.